Following are 24 T cell receptor beta chains from one sample sequenced in a study of T cell changes during pregnancy in multiple sclerosis. The assay was immunoSEQ multiplex PCR, and TCRdb's table has in-frame clones only and misses some. The data show approximately 49,000 clones, 85% to 90% seen once. The sequenced sample was peripheral blood, obtained after pregnancy. These receptors were collected from a female donor in good health, enrolled as a control in a pregnancy study.

This chain joins TRBV5-6 and TRBJ1-2; 7 positions agree with TRBD1. The germline gives CDR1 SGHDT, CDR2 YYEEEE. V shed 0 bases and J 8 bases; nucleotides not matched to a gene: 4. The CDR3 is 13 amino acids. CDR3 bases: TGTGCCAGCAGCTTGGACAGGGGTCGCGGCTACACCTTC. Protein sequence: CASSLDRGRGYTF.

This sequence joins TRBV21-1 and TRBJ1-2. TRBV21-1 is given as a pseudogene. This CDR3 contains 11 residues. The CDR3 DNA is TGTGCCAGCAGCAAGTTCTGTGGCTACACCTTC. Amino acids: CASSKFCGYTF.

This chain links TRBV2 with TRBJ2-7; 7 positions match TRBD1. The CDR3 consists of 15 residues. The ends lost 4 bases at V and 7 bases at J; junction bases unmatched: 13. Germline V gene lookup returns CDR1 SNHLY and CDR2 FYNNEI. CDR3 sequence: CASSVVRGWGGEQYF. The CDR3 DNA sequence: TGTGCCAGCAGTGTTGTCAGGGGGTGGGGTGGGGAGCAGTACTTC.

The chain carries TRBV16 and TRBJ1-1; D may be TRBD1 (6 bases). This CDR3 spans 16 amino acids. The ends were cut back, 4 bases at V and 6 bases at J, with 21 bases in the middle. Germline lookup yields CDR1 KGHSY and CDR2 FQNENV. CDR3 in DNA: TGTGCCAGCAGCCCCCCGGGGAGGGGGGCCGCGGCTGAAGCTTTCTTT. It codes for CASSPPGRGAAAEAFF.

The gene calls are TRBV6-4 and TRBJ2-1; tentative D call: TRBD2 (6 bases). The CDR3 has 13 residues. The germline V gene has CDR1 MRHNA and CDR2 SNTAGT. Between the trimmed V and J ends, which lost 3 bases and 5 bases, there was a span of 8 bases. CDR3 nucleotides: TGTGCCAGCAGTGAGGAGGGCCACAATGAGCAGTTCTTC. Protein product: CASSEEGHNEQFF.

This clone has a single count. The chain combines TRBV7-9 with TRBJ1-1; D not certain. V gave up 3 bases and J gave up 1 base, with 12 bases separating them. Germline-derived CDR1 and CDR2 are SEHNR and FQNEAQ (reference sequence). CDR3 length equals 15 residues. The CDR3 region has the DNA TGTGCCAGCAGCTTGGGCCCTACATGGAACACTGAAGCTTTCTTT. Translating it yields CASSLGPTWNTEAFF.

This chain uses TRBV5-6 with TRBJ2-5, with 8 nucleotides matching TRBD2. CDR1 and CDR2 (germline): SGHDT, YYEEEE. The V and J ends lost 4 bases and 2 bases, in that order; junction bases with no gene match: 10. The CDR3 extends over 16 amino acids. CDR3 sequence (DNA): TGTGCCAGCAGCGCCGTATTTTCGGGAGGGCAAGAGACCCAGTACTTC. Residues: CASSAVFSGGQETQYF.

The V and J genes are TRBV5-1 and TRBJ1-5; 8 positions match TRBD1. The CDR3 consists of 15 residues. Trimming took 0 bases from V and 7 from J; bases not matched to a gene: 6. Germline V lookup: CDR1 SGHRS, CDR2 YFSETQ. In nucleotides, the CDR3 is TGCGCCAGCAGCTTGGATACAGGGGGTTTCCAGCCCCAGCATTTT. Its protein is CASSLDTGGFQPQHF.

This chain connects TRBV10-3 to TRBJ2-1; 8 nucleotides line up with TRBD1. Germline V gene lookup returns CDR1 ENHRY and CDR2 SYGVKD. V lost 5 bases and J lost 4; bases outside the gene matches: 10. The CDR3 length is 16 residues. The DNA of the CDR3 is TGTGCCATCAGTCCCGAGGGGACAGGTCCTTACAATGAGCAGTTCTTC. Its protein product is CAISPEGTGPYNEQFF.

The V gene is TRBV29-1, the J gene TRBJ1-2, with 9 positions matching TRBD1. CDR1 and CDR2 from the germline V gene are SQVTM and ANQGSEA. The junction had 9 bases not matched to a gene; V was cut back by 5 bases and J by 5 bases. This CDR3 is built from 14 residues. In DNA form, the CDR3 reads TGCAGCGTTCTCACACCGGACAGGGGATATGGCTACACCTTC. Its translation: CSVLTPDRGYGYTF.

The gene calls are TRBV11-3 and TRBJ2-2; the D is unclear. From germline, CDR1 is SGHNT and CDR2 YENEEA. The CDR3 is 12 residues long. V was trimmed by 5 bases and J by 8 bases, leaving 9 bases between them. This chain's CDR3 is CASSGLTGELFF. CDR3 DNA: TGTGCCAGCAGCGGCCTTACGGGGGAGCTGTTTTTT.

The chain is built from TRBV5-1 and TRBJ2-1; 10 bases line up with TRBD2. Germline V gives CDR1 SGHRS, CDR2 YFSETQ. The CDR3 totals 15 residues. Trimming at V came to 7 bases and at J to 2 bases, leaving 6 bases not matched to a gene. CDR3 amino acids: CASDPTSGAYNEQFF. CDR3 bases: TGCGCCAGCGACCCCACTAGCGGGGCCTACAATGAGCAGTTCTTC. The entire variable domain, with the rest obtained from reference TRBV5-1 and TRBJ2-1, is as follows: KAGVTQTPRYLIKTRGQQVTLSCSPISGHRSVSWYQQTPGQGLQFLFEYFSETQRNKGNFPGRFSGRQFSNSRSEMNVSTLELGDSALYLCASDPTSGAYNEQFFGPGTRLTVL.

This chain links TRBV30 with TRBJ2-7; TRBD2 is a possible D gene (5 bases). Germline lookup yields CDR1 GTSNPN and CDR2 SVGIG (reference sequence). This CDR3 comprises 13 residues. Trimming removed 0 bases at V and 6 bases at J, with 12 bases between. The CDR3 region is CAWSVYSSSEQYF. In nucleotides, the CDR3 is TGTGCCTGGAGTGTTTACTCTAGCTCCGAGCAGTACTTC.

The genes are TRBV7-9 and TRBJ1-2; D might be TRBD1 (5 bases). V was cut by 4 bases and J by 4 bases, with 10 bases left in between. The CDR3 is 13 residues long. The germline V gene has CDR1 SEHNR and CDR2 FQNEAQ (reference sequence). The CDR3: CASSSQDFYGYTF. Here the CDR3 DNA reads TGTGCCAGCAGCTCACAGGATTTCTATGGCTACACCTTC.

This clone has more than one count but fewer than ten. Here the CDR3 DNA reads TGTGCCAGCAGTGAAGCAGCGGGATCCTACAATGAGCAGTTCTTC. This sequence encodes CASSEAAGSYNEQFF. This chain uses TRBV6-4 with TRBJ2-1, with 7 bases that match TRBD2. CDR3 length: 15 amino acids. V lost 3 bases to trimming and J lost 1 base; unmatched junction nucleotides: 3. CDR1 and CDR2 (germline): MRHNA, SNTAGT.

CDR3 region: CASSLLGREQFF. CDR3 nucleotides: TGTGCCAGCAGCCTTCTGGGCCGTGAGCAGTTCTTC. V usage is TRBV4-2 and J usage is TRBJ2-1, with D unclear. Trimming stripped 4 bases from V and 9 bases from J, with 10 bases between. The CDR3 extends over 12 amino acids. Germline V CDR1 and CDR2: LGHNA, YNFKEQ.

The chain carries TRBV9 and TRBJ1-1; the D gene is possibly TRBD1 (6 bases). Trimming removed 0 bases from V and 0 bases from J, with 9 bases in between. In germline, CDR1 is SGDLS, CDR2 YYNGEE. The CDR3 is 15 amino acids. This chain's CDR3 is CASSVAGGLNTEAFF. In nucleotides, the CDR3 is TGTGCCAGCAGCGTAGCCGGGGGGCTGAACACTGAAGCTTTCTTT.

The V call is TRBV5-1, the J call TRBJ2-2, with D hard to call. CDR3 length: 14 amino acids. The V end lost 4 bases, the J end lost 3 bases, and 10 bases lay between the germline ends. In germline, CDR1 is SGHRS, CDR2 YFSETQ. Written as DNA, the CDR3 is TGCGCCAGCAGCCCCCTTCGGGACACCGGGGAGCTGTTTTTT. This gives the protein CASSPLRDTGELFF.

This clone was seen more than once but under ten times. This chain uses TRBV6-6 with TRBJ2-2; weak D call: TRBD1 (5 bases). Trimming removed 9 bases at V and 6 bases at J, with 14 bases between. Germline V CDR1 and CDR2: MNHNY, SVGAGI (reference sequence). The CDR3 runs 13 residues. The CDR3 region is CASSFQGSGELFF. As DNA, the CDR3 is TGTGCCAGTAGCTTCCAGGGTTCCGGGGAGCTGTTTTTT.

The CDR3: CASRRQAGYEQYF. DNA for the CDR3: TGTGCCAGTCGTAGACAGGCCGGCTACGAGCAGTACTTC. The chain carries TRBV19 and TRBJ2-7; possibly TRBD1 for D (6 bases). The V end lost 8 bases, the J end lost 3 bases, and 14 bases lay between the germline ends. Per the germline V gene, CDR1 is LNHDA and CDR2 is SQIVND (reference sequence). This CDR3 comprises 13 residues.

The gene calls are TRBV7-2 and TRBJ2-7, with a tentative D call TRBD2 (5 bases). The CDR3 is made up of 14 amino acids. V gave up 5 bases and J gave up 0 bases, with 11 bases separating them. Looked up from germline, CDR1 is SGHTA and CDR2 is FQGNSA. CDR3 loop: CASSLQGSSYEQYF. Here the CDR3 DNA reads TGTGCCAGCAGCCTTCAAGGGAGCTCCTACGAGCAGTACTTC.

The chain is built from TRBV11-1 and TRBJ2-7, with a possible D match to TRBD1 (6 bases). This CDR3 has 15 residues. V was trimmed by 5 bases and J by 0 bases, leaving 14 bases between them. Germline assignment: CDR1 SGHAT and CDR2 FQDESV (reference sequence). CDR3 protein: CASSRSRTASYEQYF. CDR3 sequence (DNA): TGTGCCAGCAGCCGTTCAAGGACAGCCTCCTACGAGCAGTACTTC.

The count of this clone is one. V and J are TRBV2 and TRBJ2-7; 10 bases are a match to TRBD1. J lost 5 bases, V lost 6 bases, and 7 bases had no gene match. CDR1 SNHLY and CDR2 FYNNEI come from the germline V gene. There are 14 residues in the CDR3. CDR3 nucleotides: TGTGCCAGCAGAGCCGGGACAGGGGTGCACGAGCAGTACTTC. It codes for CASRAGTGVHEQYF. Supplemented by reference TRBV2 and TRBJ2-7, the full variable domain reads EPEVTQTPSHQVTQMGQEVILRCVPISNHLYFYWYRQILGQKVEFLVSFYNNEISEKSEIFDDQFSVERPDGSNFTLKIRSTKLEDSAMYFCASRAGTGVHEQYFGPGTRLTVT.

CDR3 coding DNA: TGTGCTAGTGGTTTGAACGTTAGGGGAGGCTACTATGGCTACACCTTC. Amino acid sequence: CASGLNVRGGYYGYTF. The chain links TRBV12-5 to TRBJ1-2; TRBD1 might be the D (5 bases). Germline V CDR1 and CDR2: LGHNT, FRNRAP. Trimming shortened V by 2 bases and J by 3 bases, and 16 bases separated the two germline ends. This CDR3 comprises 16 residues.